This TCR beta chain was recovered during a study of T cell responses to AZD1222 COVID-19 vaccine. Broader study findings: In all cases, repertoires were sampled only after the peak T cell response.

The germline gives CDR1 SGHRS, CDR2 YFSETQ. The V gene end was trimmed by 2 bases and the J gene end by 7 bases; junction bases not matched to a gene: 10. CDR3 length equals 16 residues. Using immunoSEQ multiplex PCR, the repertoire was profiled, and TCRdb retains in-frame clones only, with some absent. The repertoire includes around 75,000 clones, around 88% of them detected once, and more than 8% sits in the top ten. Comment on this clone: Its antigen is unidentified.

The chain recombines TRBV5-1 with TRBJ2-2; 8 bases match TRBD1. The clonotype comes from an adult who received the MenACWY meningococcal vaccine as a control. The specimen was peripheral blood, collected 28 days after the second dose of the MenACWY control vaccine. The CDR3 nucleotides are TGCGCCAGCAGCTTACAGGGGGGTTCGATAGGCGGGGAGCTGTTTTTT. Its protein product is CASSLQGGSIGGELFF.